A single sample is the source of the 14 T cell receptor beta chains below, sequenced in a study of T cell responses to AZD1222 COVID-19 vaccine. The method was immunoSEQ multiplex PCR; TCRdb's version includes in-frame clones alone and lacks a portion of them. This sample yields 140,000 to 150,000 clones, of which about 94% are seen a single time; 5% to 5.5% belongs to the top ten. The source was peripheral blood, collected on day 0 of AZD1222 vaccination. The receptors derive from an adult in good health.

The chain employs TRBV19 and TRBJ1-1; TRBD1 matches 8 bases. V lost 4 bases, J lost 6 bases, and 4 bases stayed unmatched. The length of the CDR3 is 13 residues. In germline, CDR1 is LNHDA, CDR2 SQIVND (reference sequence). CDR3 bases: TGTGCCAGTAGTACGGACAGGGAAGCTGAAGCTTTCTTT. Residues: CASSTDREAEAFF.

This sequence joins TRBV7-9 and TRBJ2-1; the match to TRBD1 covers 9 bases. The CDR3 loop spans 13 amino acids. The germline gives CDR1 SEHNR, CDR2 FQNEAQ (reference sequence). V lost 5 bases and J lost 8; bases outside the gene matches: 4. The CDR3 spells CASSPTGGDEQFF. CDR3 nucleotides: TGTGCCAGCAGCCCGACAGGGGGAGATGAGCAGTTCTTC.

This chain links TRBV19 with TRBJ2-5, with D maybe TRBD2 (5 bases). Trimming cost V 4 bases and J 4 bases, with 16 bases left between them. Germline V gene sequence: CDR1 LNHDA, CDR2 SQIVND (reference sequence). The CDR3 runs 15 residues. The CDR3 protein is CASSKGIDEGETQYF. CDR3 in DNA: TGTGCCAGTAGTAAGGGTATTGACGAGGGAGAGACCCAGTACTTC.

This clone was seen a few times. The genes are TRBV12-3 or TRBV12-4 and TRBJ1-1; D might be TRBD1 (6 bases). The CDR3 has 13 amino acids. V was clipped by 5 bases and J by 5 bases, with 12 bases between them. Here the CDR3 DNA reads TGTGCCAGCAGTCTCAGGGGAAGGACTGAAGCTTTCTTT. It is translated as CASSLRGRTEAFF.

V and J are TRBV18 and TRBJ2-2; 8 bases align to TRBD1. The CDR3 is made up of 14 amino acids. Per the germline V gene, CDR1 is KGHSH and CDR2 is LQKENI. J gave up 4 bases and V 5 bases, and 3 bases lay outside the gene matches. The DNA for the CDR3 is TGTGCCAGCTCAAAAACAGGGGGCACCGGGGAGCTGTTTTTT. Translated, it gives CASSKTGGTGELFF.

The chain couples TRBV11-3 to TRBJ2-2, with 10 bases matching TRBD1. V was pared by 8 bases and J by 3 bases, with 6 bases of the junction left unmatched. This CDR3 is built from 15 residues. Germline V lookup: CDR1 SGHNT, CDR2 YENEEA. CDR3 region: CASSRQGADTGELFF. In DNA form, the CDR3 reads TGTGCCAGCTCAAGACAGGGGGCTGACACCGGGGAGCTGTTTTTT.

This chain links TRBV20-1 with TRBJ2-1; D is possibly TRBD1 (6 bases). V shed 3 bases and J shed 0 bases, with 15 bases lying between them. CDR3 length: 16 residues. Germline CDR1 DFQATT, CDR2 SNEGSKA (reference sequence). This chain's CDR3 is CSASWGTRSSYNEQFF. The CDR3 coding sequence is TGCAGTGCTAGTTGGGGGACAAGGAGCTCCTACAATGAGCAGTTCTTC.

This rearrangement joins TRBV7-8 to TRBJ1-5; 11 nucleotides agree with TRBD1. The germline V gene has CDR1 SGHVS and CDR2 FQNEAQ. This CDR3 comprises 17 residues. After removal of 5 bases from V and 2 bases from J, the junction contained 8 bases not matched to a gene. The chain's CDR3 is CASSLMGDRGGNQPQHF. CDR3 DNA: TGTGCCAGCAGCCTAATGGGGGACAGGGGGGGCAATCAGCCCCAGCATTTT.

This sequence joins TRBV6-6 and TRBJ1-4; TRBD1 aligns across 9 bases. There are 14 residues in the CDR3. J gave up 8 bases and V 6 bases, and 7 bases lay outside the gene matches. Germline V gives CDR1 MNHNY, CDR2 SVGAGI (reference sequence). In DNA, the CDR3 is TGTGCCAGCAGCCCGACAGGGGGAGAAGAAAAACTGTTTTTT. It codes for CASSPTGGEEKLFF.

This sequence joins TRBV5-1 and TRBJ2-7; 10 nucleotides agree with TRBD1. The CDR3 runs 14 residues. The germline CDR1 and CDR2 sequences are SGHRS and YFSETQ. Unmatched junction bases numbered 7, after V lost 3 bases and J lost 7 bases. The CDR3 loop reads CASSSTGGPWEQYF. The CDR3 DNA reads TGCGCCAGCAGCTCGACAGGGGGCCCCTGGGAGCAGTACTTC.

The chain couples TRBV12-5 to TRBJ1-3; maybe TRBD1 (5 bases). V gave up 0 bases and J gave up 2 bases, with 14 bases separating them. CDR1 is LGHNT, CDR2 FRNRAP, per germline. The CDR3 length is 17 residues. The CDR3 sequence is CASGLVLGRGAGNTIYF. As DNA, the CDR3 is TGTGCTAGTGGTTTGGTACTCGGGAGGGGCGCTGGAAACACCATATATTTT.

The chain joins TRBV5-1 to TRBJ2-1; 9 nucleotides align to TRBD1. This CDR3 comprises 16 residues. Germline CDR1 and CDR2: SGHRS and YFSETQ. The ends lost 3 bases at V and 8 bases at J; junction bases unmatched: 12. The CDR3 nucleotides are TGCGCCAGCAGCTCATCCTCGAGACAGGGGGGCGATGAGCAGTTCTTC. It translates to CASSSSSRQGGDEQFF. Complete variable domain (other parts from reference TRBV5-1 and TRBJ2-1): KAGVTQTPRYLIKTRGQQVTLSCSPISGHRSVSWYQQTPGQGLQFLFEYFSETQRNKGNFPGRFSGRQFSNSRSEMNVSTLELGDSALYLCASSSSSRQGGDEQFFGPGTRLTVL.

CDR3 bases: TGTGCCAGCTCACCGGGATTTCAGCCCCAGCATTTT. The encoded protein is CASSPGFQPQHF. The V call is TRBV18, the J call TRBJ1-5; D is unresolved. CDR3 length: 12 amino acids. Germline loops: CDR1 KGHSH, CDR2 LQKENI. V shed 3 bases and J shed 6 bases, with 6 bases lying between them.

This clone was counted between two and nine times. The chain links TRBV14 to TRBJ2-7; unclear D gene. Per germline, CDR1 SGHDN and CDR2 FVKESK. Deletions cut 1 base from V and 0 bases from J, with 10 bases between. The CDR3 contains 15 residues. The CDR3 region has the DNA TGTGCCAGCAGCCAAGCAACTGGATACTCCTACGAGCAGTACTTC. Residues: CASSQATGYSYEQYF. The whole variable domain, filled in from reference TRBV14 and TRBJ2-7, reads EAGVTQFPSHSVIEKGQTVTLRCDPISGHDNLYWYRRVMGKEIKFLLHFVKESKQDESGMPNNRFLAERTGGTYSTLKVQPAELEDSGVYFCASSQATGYSYEQYFGPGTRLTVT.